This paragraph covers one T cell receptor (beta chain) sequence. The specificity of this receptor is unknown. Per-nucleotide qualities are absent, and no much larger clonotype sits a single base away. The germline V gene (reference sequence) yields SEHNR for CDR1 and FQNEAQ for CDR2. For this chain, trimming is 5 bases at the V end and 3 bases at the J end, and the number of junction bases without a gene match is 11. The CDR3 measures 16 amino acids from cysteine to phenylalanine. The only DNA kept is the CDR3, 48 bases in frame from the first base. This record belongs to a study of long-term antiretroviral therapy in people with HIV (dated by TCRdb to 2022 to 2024). General notes on the study: Collection of the earliest samples took place about a decade ahead of the 2015 WHO recommendation for immediate ART, at a time when ART was typically delayed until CD4 counts fell. Whether ART initiation and durable HIV suppression were associated with changes in peripheral blood TRB repertoire composition and diversity was tested in a retrospective serial study. The cohort contributed about 200 cryopreserved PBMC samples from 30 adults with confirmed HIV infection, collected serially over a mean of approximately 6 years (range 1-12). Among the 25 to 35 participants with HIV, about 11 were female. No cross-contamination during QIAcube processing turned up in test extractions that ran a monoclonal T-cell line alongside 30 or so polyclonal samples. Broad study findings and their caveats: ART initiation was associated with a significant increase in TRB diversity, but diversity stayed significantly below transplant donor controls even after long-term ART. Expanded TRB clones identified before ART initiation dominated the repertoire across all time points, though the dominance fluctuated and decreased in many PLHIV after ART. The samples span the years 2004 to 2017, and the ART regimens used at that time may not be as effective as current regimens. Compared with controls, HIV repertoires had narrower CDR3 length ranges, and the network structure pointed to an antigen-experienced repertoire that shifted only slightly toward naive after ART. Because pre-ART samples had limited cell numbers, profiling was done on unsorted PBMC rather than on sorted CD4+ and CD8+ T cells. Inferences about post-ART repertoire changes were limited because no data were available on ART adherence, viral resistance or therapy changes. Because PBMC availability was limited, only the TCR beta chain was sequenced, with no alpha chain pairing.

Inclusion was restricted to participants for whom at least one PBMC sample before ART initiation and at least two post-ART samples were available. Every participant with HIV received treatment in the United States of America. Before DNA extraction, cryopreserved samples of roughly 0.95-10 million PBMC were thawed and washed. At the time of the earliest PBMC sample for each participant with HIV, ages ranged from about 23 to 60 years. PBMC samples were contributed by each participant from 1-4 timepoints before ART initiation and 2-8 timepoints after ART initiation, with a median of 7 samples. Serial HIV viral load, CD4+ T-cell count, ART history and demographic data were obtained for every participant. A Qiagen kit on a QIAcube was used to extract genomic DNA from unsorted PBMC, with samples processed in batches of 12. The immunoSEQ hsTCRB v3.0 assay was used at survey level resolution to sequence the TRB variable region. A depth of roughly 35,000-55,000 T-cell genomes per sample was targeted for TRB sequencing. An Illumina MiSeq with a v3 150-cycle kit was used to sequence the pooled TRB libraries. Per the authors' processing: Repertoire analysis was run in R within a reproducible Nextflow workflow that covered QC, data transformation and analysis. LymphoSeq2, an R package for AIRR-Seq data exploration, was used to implement custom analyses. Several samples that yielded fewer than 5000 total TRB sequences were excluded, so that approximately 170 HIV repertoires were analyzed. Among the roughly 180 retained HIV repertoires, some 59 were collected before ART initiation and around 130 after ART initiation. Repertoires were downsampled to 5000 TRB nucleotide sequences, and summary statistics were averaged over 100 downsampling iterations. The analysis kept only TRB sequences whose CDR3 regions were at least seven amino acids long. Diversity was measured with a Shannon entropy-derived clonality score and the Gini coefficient. In the repertoire networks, any two of the top 5000 CDR3 amino acid sequences were connected whenever the two sequences differed by an edit distance of one. For TRB CDR3 amino acid sequences, antigen specificity groups and MHC restriction were predicted with GLIPH2. Known CMV, EBV, HIV or tissue antigen associations were flagged by matching CDR3 amino acid sequences against VDJdb and McPAS-TCR. Pre-ART, post-ART and control groups were compared with Wilcoxon signed-rank tests and Holm-Bonferroni correction. Drawn from immuneACCESS, this table holds only the in-frame rearrangements with V and J called that TCRdb kept. Clones are partly lost; checked studies trace under half to an unresolved V gene and leave the rest unexplained. That table gives V, J and clone size, and the DNA gave D and trimming. The table for this sample lists 20,000 to 30,000 clones; 81% of them were counted only once. 15% to 20% of the sample is in the top ten clones.

This chain joins TRBV7-9 to TRBJ1-1, and 8 junctional nucleotides match TRBD1. The sample was unsorted PBMCs, taken at the start of antiretroviral therapy, before treatment. This receptor was identified in a woman younger than 35 with HIV. The CDR3 is CASSPRSQGAHTEAFF. The nucleotide sequence reads as follows: TGTGCCAGCAGCCCCAGGAGTCAGGGGGCACACACTGAAGCTTTCTTT.